The 26 T cell receptor beta chains below come from one sample, sequenced in a study of identifying expanded T cells in peripheral blood. TCRdb's table, derived via immunoSEQ multiplex PCR, lists solely in-frame clones and lacks some. The table includes more than 95,000 clones, roughly 80% detected once. Sequencing was carried out using blood. Receptors were obtained from a person aged 18 to 69 in good health.

In DNA form, the CDR3 reads TGTGCCAGCTCACTAGCCCGGGTTACCTCTGGGGCCAACGTCCTGACTTTC. Translated: CASSLARVTSGANVLTF. The chain carries TRBV18 and TRBJ2-6; no definite D call. Trimming stripped 4 bases from V and 0 bases from J, with 13 bases between. The CDR3 is 17 amino acids. Germline assignment: CDR1 KGHSH and CDR2 LQKENI.

This clone was detected once. The V and J genes are TRBV27 and TRBJ1-6; D unclear. Germline CDR1 and CDR2: MNHEY and SMNVEV (reference sequence). V was shortened by 3 bases and J by 3 bases, with 9 bases between the two germline ends. The CDR3 contains 15 residues. The CDR3 nucleotides read TGTGCCAGCAGTTTGGGGAGAGGCTATAATTCACCCCTCCACTTT. It translates to CASSLGRGYNSPLHF.

This chain joins TRBV6-5 and TRBJ1-1; D perhaps matches TRBD1 (6 bases). Per germline, CDR1 MNHEY and CDR2 SVGAGI. The CDR3 is 11 amino acids. Trimming shortened V by 6 bases and J by 8 bases, and 10 bases separated the two germline ends. The CDR3 protein is CASRTGTEAFF. The CDR3, as DNA: TGTGCCAGCAGGACCGGGACAGAAGCTTTCTTT.

The V and J genes are TRBV6-5 and TRBJ2-7; D is tentatively TRBD1 or TRBD2 (6 bases each). Looked up from germline, CDR1 is MNHEY and CDR2 is SVGAGI. There are 15 residues in the CDR3. The V end was cut by 6 bases, the J end by 4 bases, with 19 bases between. The CDR3 spells CASSPVGGLLYEQYF. In nucleotides, the CDR3 is TGTGCCAGCAGCCCCGTCGGGGGCCTGTTGTACGAGCAGTACTTC.

The chain links TRBV5-1 to TRBJ1-2; tentative D call: TRBD1 (5 bases). The CDR3 covers 12 residues. Germline values: CDR1 SGHRS, CDR2 YFSETQ. Deletions cut 4 bases from V and 8 bases from J, with 12 bases between. CDR3 sequence: CASSTFGTGYTF. The CDR3, as DNA: TGCGCCAGCAGCACATTCGGGACCGGCTACACCTTC.

The chain uses TRBV5-4 and TRBJ2-1; possibly TRBD1 for D (5 bases). Germline CDR1 reads SGHNT; CDR2 reads YYREEE (reference sequence). The CDR3 consists of 14 residues. Trimming left V 0 bases short and J 4 bases short, with 8 bases between. The CDR3 DNA is TGTGCCAGCAGCTTGGGAGACAGATACAATGAGCAGTTCTTC. Its translation is CASSLGDRYNEQFF.

The chain links TRBV29-1 to TRBJ1-1; TRBD1 matches at 8 bases. Germline V gene data show CDR1 as SQVTM and CDR2 as ANQGSEA. The CDR3 is 15 residues long. V was clipped by 7 bases and J by 2 bases; unmatched bases: 12. The CDR3 DNA reads as TGCAGCGCGGTAGTCAGGACAGGGCGAAACACTGAAGCTTTCTTT. This translates into CSAVVRTGRNTEAFF. The variable domain in full, completed from reference TRBV29-1 and TRBJ1-1, reads SAVISQKPSRDICQRGTSLTIQCQVDSQVTMMFWYRQQPGQSLTLIATANQGSEATYESGFVIDKFPISRPNLTFSTLTVSNMSPEDSSIYLCSAVVRTGRNTEAFFGQGTRLTVV.

This rearrangement joins TRBV27 to TRBJ1-6; D remains unclear. CDR3 size: 13 residues. Trimming cost V 5 bases and J 5 bases, with 7 bases left between them. CDR1 and CDR2 (germline): MNHEY, SMNVEV (reference sequence). The CDR3 here is CASSRADNSPLHF. Written as DNA, the CDR3 is TGTGCCAGCAGTCGTGCCGATAATTCACCCCTCCACTTT.

V is TRBV2 and J is TRBJ1-5, with 10 bases matching TRBD1. Germline CDR1 reads SNHLY; CDR2 reads FYNNEI. This CDR3 region has 14 residues. With V trimmed by 6 bases and J by 6 bases, 5 bases remained unmatched. Here the CDR3 DNA reads TGTGCCAGCAGGGAGACAGGGGGCCTTCAGCCCCAGCATTTT. Its translation: CASRETGGLQPQHF.

The V call is TRBV7-6, the J call TRBJ1-1; a possible D gene is TRBD1 (6 bases). Trimming left V 5 bases short and J 1 base short, with 17 bases between. Germline V CDR1 and CDR2: SGHVS, FNYEAQ. The CDR3 totals 16 residues. The CDR3, as DNA: TGTGCCAGCAGCCGAGTGGGGGGCGCGGGGAACACTGAAGCTTTCTTT. It yields the protein CASSRVGGAGNTEAFF.

The gene calls are TRBV9 and TRBJ2-7; unclear D gene. Deletions cut 0 bases from V and 0 bases from J, with 10 bases between. CDR3 length: 15 residues. Germline V gene data show CDR1 as SGDLS and CDR2 as YYNGEE. The CDR3 DNA follows: TGTGCCAGCAGCGTAGGCCCAGGCTTCTCCTACGAGCAGTACTTC. It encodes CASSVGPGFSYEQYF.

The rearrangement links TRBV5-4 to TRBJ2-7; 8 nucleotides agree with TRBD1. V shed 4 bases and J 0 bases; nucleotides not matched to a gene: 9. CDR3 length: 16 residues. Germline-derived CDR1 and CDR2 are SGHNT and YYREEE (reference sequence). CDR3 loop: CASSPGAGGISYEQYF. The CDR3 DNA follows: TGTGCCAGCAGCCCCGGCGCAGGGGGCATCTCCTACGAGCAGTACTTC.

The V gene is TRBV14, the J gene TRBJ2-1; 7 bases are shared with TRBD1. Germline V gene lookup returns CDR1 SGHDN and CDR2 FVKESK. The CDR3 consists of 16 residues. After removal of 4 bases from V and 3 bases from J, the junction contained 9 bases not matched to a gene. CDR3 loop: CASSLRARGLYNEQFF. The CDR3 DNA reads as TGTGCCAGCAGCCTCCGCGCAAGGGGGCTCTACAATGAGCAGTTCTTC.

This clone was observed once. This rearrangement joins TRBV2 to TRBJ1-3; unclear D gene. This CDR3 contains 17 residues. Looked up from germline, CDR1 is SNHLY and CDR2 is FYNNEI. Trimming removed 5 bases from V and 0 bases from J, with 17 bases in between. The CDR3 bases are TGTGCCAGCAGTCTGCGCCTTCATCGCAGCTCTGGAAACACCATATATTTT. It codes for CASSLRLHRSSGNTIYF.

The CDR3, as DNA: TGCAGCGCCCTGGAGAGACAGGCCGAAGAGACCCAGTACTTC. Its translation is CSALERQAEETQYF. V and J are TRBV29-1 and TRBJ2-5, with D tentatively TRBD1 (6 bases). The CDR3 extends over 14 amino acids. Germline lookup yields CDR1 SQVTM and CDR2 ANQGSEA. V was shortened by 7 bases and J by 3 bases, with 18 bases between the two germline ends.

The chain links TRBV7-9 to TRBJ1-1; the D is unclear. Germline V gene lookup returns CDR1 SEHNR and CDR2 FQNEAQ (reference sequence). V lost 5 bases and J lost 2, with 6 bases in between. The CDR3 is made up of 12 amino acids. CDR3 in amino acids: CASSQSNTEAFF. DNA of the CDR3: TGTGCCAGCAGCCAAAGTAACACTGAAGCTTTCTTT.

The chain uses TRBV7-2 and TRBJ2-2; possible D gene TRBD1, 5 bases. V lost 2 bases and J 7 bases, leaving 11 bases between the germline ends. CDR1 and CDR2 (germline): SGHTA, FQGNSA. The CDR3 covers 14 residues. The CDR3: CASSLRGGYGELFF. The CDR3 DNA follows: TGTGCCAGCAGCTTAAGGGGCGGATACGGGGAGCTGTTTTTT.

The J gene is TRBJ1-2, the V gene TRBV4-2; 8 bases are a match to TRBD1. V shed 2 bases, J shed 3 bases, and the junction held 14 bases outside the gene matches. The CDR3 has 18 amino acids. Germline-derived CDR1 and CDR2 are LGHNA and YNFKEQ. CDR3 sequence: CASSQPFRGQGADYGYTF. The DNA of the CDR3 is TGTGCCAGCAGCCAACCGTTTCGAGGACAGGGAGCAGACTATGGCTACACCTTC.

The chain combines TRBV2 with TRBJ2-5; D is unresolved. The germline gives CDR1 SNHLY, CDR2 FYNNEI. The ends were cut back, 4 bases at V and 4 bases at J, with 7 bases in the middle. The CDR3 has 12 residues. CDR3 DNA: TGTGCCAGCAGTGTTAGTGGAGAGACCCAGTACTTC. Its protein product is CASSVSGETQYF. Complete variable domain (other parts from reference TRBV2 and TRBJ2-5): EPEVTQTPSHQVTQMGQEVILRCVPISNHLYFYWYRQILGQKVEFLVSFYNNEISEKSEIFDDQFSVERPDGSNFTLKIRSTKLEDSAMYFCASSVSGETQYFGPGTRLLVL.

This chain connects TRBV7-2 to TRBJ2-3, with D tentatively TRBD2 (6 bases). The CDR3 is 14 amino acids. Germline CDR1 SGHTA, CDR2 FQGNSA. V was clipped by 5 bases and J by 4 bases, with 13 bases between them. CDR3 sequence (DNA): TGTGCCAGCAGCACGACTAGTACGGCAGATACGCAGTATTTT. Protein product: CASSTTSTADTQYF. The full variable domain, rest sourced from reference TRBV7-2 and TRBJ2-3, is GAGVSQSPSNKVTEKGKDVELRCDPISGHTALYWYRQSLGQGLEFLIYFQGNSAPDKSGLPSDRFSAERTGGSVSTLTIQRTQQEDSAVYLCASSTTSTADTQYFGPGTRLTVL.

The chain carries TRBV2 and TRBJ2-1, with D tentatively TRBD2 (5 bases). From germline, CDR1 is SNHLY and CDR2 FYNNEI. CDR3 length: 12 amino acids. V lost 7 bases and J 10 bases, leaving 14 bases between the germline ends. The CDR3 here is CASTRGLQEQFF. The DNA for the CDR3 is TGTGCCAGCACGCGAGGGTTGCAGGAGCAGTTCTTC. Full variable domain (rest looked up from reference TRBV2 and TRBJ2-1): EPEVTQTPSHQVTQMGQEVILRCVPISNHLYFYWYRQILGQKVEFLVSFYNNEISEKSEIFDDQFSVERPDGSNFTLKIRSTKLEDSAMYFCASTRGLQEQFFGPGTRLTVL.

CDR3 region: CASSPTGTQETQYF. The CDR3 nucleotides are TGTGCCAGCAGCCCCACAGGGACCCAAGAGACCCAGTACTTC. The chain recombines TRBV5-4 with TRBJ2-5, with D possibly matching TRBD1 (6 bases). Germline CDR1 reads SGHNT; CDR2 reads YYREEE (reference sequence). The CDR3 is 14 residues long. Trimming removed 4 bases at V and 1 base at J, with 11 bases between.

This sequence joins TRBV14 and TRBJ2-3; D ambiguous. V lost 3 bases and J lost 3, with 4 bases in between. There are 12 residues in the CDR3. Germline values: CDR1 SGHDN, CDR2 FVKESK. CDR3 nucleotide sequence: TGTGCCAGCAGCCACTGGACAGATACGCAGTATTTT. Protein product: CASSHWTDTQYF.

The chain links TRBV27 to TRBJ2-6; D is unresolved. Germline V gene lookup returns CDR1 MNHEY and CDR2 SMNVEV (reference sequence). CDR3 length: 15 amino acids. The V end lost 1 base, the J end lost 0 bases, and 4 bases lay between the germline ends. The CDR3 DNA reads as TGTGCCAGCAGTTTATGGGCCTCTGGGGCCAACGTCCTGACTTTC. Translation: CASSLWASGANVLTF.

The gene calls are TRBV5-1 and TRBJ1-1; D might be TRBD1 (6 bases). The CDR3 is 14 residues long. Germline-derived CDR1 and CDR2 are SGHRS and YFSETQ. V gave up 5 bases and J gave up 0 bases, with 11 bases separating them. The CDR3 nucleotides read TGCGCCAGCAGAGGGGGTCGGGTGAACACTGAAGCTTTCTTT. This encodes CASRGGRVNTEAFF. The full variable domain, with the rest looked up from reference TRBV5-1 and TRBJ1-1, is KAGVTQTPRYLIKTRGQQVTLSCSPISGHRSVSWYQQTPGQGLQFLFEYFSETQRNKGNFPGRFSGRQFSNSRSEMNVSTLELGDSALYLCASRGGRVNTEAFFGQGTRLTVV.

V usage is TRBV29-1 and J usage is TRBJ1-2; D remains ambiguous. V was shortened by 6 bases and J by 4 bases, with 15 bases between the two germline ends. There are 13 residues in the CDR3. Looked up from germline, CDR1 is SQVTM and CDR2 is ANQGSEA. CDR3 protein: CSVRNPPSYGYTF. The CDR3 nucleotides read TGCAGCGTACGGAACCCCCCGAGCTATGGCTACACCTTC.